The present TCR beta chain was sequenced within a study of T cells in localized non-small cell lung cancer. Study findings and constraints: Heterogeneity remains possible, as sequencing covered one tumor region only. Elevated blood T cell density was associated with longer overall survival. Uninvolved adjacent lung had the highest recorded T cell clonality, with tumor below it. The appearance of a median roughly 58 of the top 100 tumor clones was seen in adjacent lung.

Notes on this clone: The antigen is undetermined.

The CDR3 loop spans 12 amino acids. Per the germline V gene, CDR1 is LNHDA and CDR2 is SQIVND (reference sequence). Trimming removed 9 bases from V and 2 bases from J; junction bases left unmatched: 3. The method was immunoSEQ multiplex PCR; TCRdb's version includes in-frame clones alone and lacks a portion of them. Among about 21,000 clones listed, 80% to 90% were seen once. The source is a male donor aged 60 or over with stage I squamous cell lung carcinoma. The sample consisted of peripheral blood, taken before any cancer treatment. The chain employs TRBV19 and TRBJ1-2; 7 bases line up with TRBD1. CDR3 protein: CASQQGNYGYTF. Here the CDR3 DNA reads TGTGCCAGCCAACAGGGGAACTATGGCTACACCTTC.